A selection of T cell receptor beta chains follows, all from one sample in a study of blood T cell repertoires in COVID-19. Using immunoSEQ multiplex PCR, the repertoire was profiled, and TCRdb retains in-frame clones only, with some absent. Of roughly 68,000 clones in the sample, 90% were seen once. Source material: peripheral blood. These receptors all come from a man over 45 with COVID-19, enrolled during active disease. Both conserved end residues are part of each CDR3. A D gene is named only where the DNA matches it firmly. A row's size may be missing; if present it is once, few, many or a size class.

>TRBV28|-|-|TRBJ1-1
TGTGCCAGCAGCCTCTCACAGAACACTGAAGCTTTCTTT
CASSLSQNTEAFF
>TRBV5-1|TRBD1|-|TRBJ2-7
TGCGCCAGCGGGGTTCTCGGACAGGGGAACGAGCAGTACTTC
CASGVLGQGNEQYF
>TRBV11-2|-|once|TRBJ1-2
TGTGCCAGCAGCTTAGAGCTTAAGTGGCTTGGCTACACCTTC
CASSLELKWLGYTF
>TRBV6-2/TRBV6-3|TRBD1|few|TRBJ1-2
TGTGCCAGCAGTTACCCCACAGGGGCCCGTAGAGGAATTAATGGCTACACCTTC
CASSYPTGARRGINGYTF
>TRBV2|TRBD1|-|TRBJ1-4
TGTGCCAGCAGTGAAATTACAGGGGGTCGGGAACTGTTTTTT
CASSEITGGRELFF
>TRBV7-8|TRBD2|few|TRBJ2-7
TGTGCCAGCAGCCCGGGGACTAGCGGAGCCTACGAGCAGTACTTC
CASSPGTSGAYEQYF
>TRBV14|-|few|TRBJ2-3
TGTGCCAGCAGCCCCCTGATACCGAGGTCCACAGATACGCAGTATTTT
CASSPLIPRSTDTQYF
>TRBV23-1|TRBD1|-|TRBJ1-2
TGCGCCAGCAGTCAGGCGACAGGGGGGGGTTATGGCTACACCTTC
CASSQATGGGYGYTF
>TRBV5-6|-|-|TRBJ1-4
TGTGCCAGCAGCTACCGGGAAAAACTGTTTTTT
CASSYREKLFF
>TRBV24-1|-|-|TRBJ1-2
TGTGCCACCAGCCGAAGACAGGTCTATGGCTACACCTTC
CATSRRQVYGYTF
>TRBV24-1|-|-|TRBJ2-3
TGTGCCACATCCCAGGGGACAGATACGCAGTATTTT
CATSQGTDTQYF
>TRBV9|TRBD1|-|TRBJ1-1
TGTGCCAGCACCTCAGGACAGGCGAACACTGAAGCTTTCTTT
CASTSGQANTEAFF
>TRBV6-5|-|-|TRBJ1-5
TGTGCCAGCAGTTACGGGGCAGATCAGCCCCAGCATTTT
CASSYGADQPQHF
>TRBV6-4|-|-|TRBJ1-5
TGTGCCAGCAGTACCGAACAGGATCAGCCCCAGCATTTT
CASSTEQDQPQHF
>TRBV4-2|TRBD2|-|TRBJ2-1
TGTGCCAGCAGCCAAGGACTAGCGGGAGTCGAGCAGTTCTTC
CASSQGLAGVEQFF
>TRBV7-7|TRBD2|-|TRBJ2-1
TGTGCCAGCAGCCCATTAGCGGGAGGGTGGGAGGATGAGCAGTTCTTC
CASSPLAGGWEDEQFF
>TRBV6-6|-|-|TRBJ2-1
TGTGCCAGCAGTTATAGGGGGGGCGGGAATGAGCAGTTCTTC
CASSYRGGGNEQFF
>TRBV4-2|TRBD2|-|TRBJ2-3
TGTGCCAGCAGCCAAGAACTAGCGGGCTCCACAGATACGCAGTATTTT
CASSQELAGSTDTQYF
>TRBV7-2|-|once|TRBJ2-1
TGTGCCAGCAGCTTAGATAGCCCCGCCTACAATGAGCAGTTCTTC
CASSLDSPAYNEQFF
>TRBV25-1|TRBD1|-|TRBJ2-3
TGTGCCAGCAGTGAATCCCCGGACAGGGCACAAGATACGCAGTATTTT
CASSESPDRAQDTQYF
>TRBV25-1|TRBD1|-|TRBJ1-2
TGTGCCAGCAGTGAATCGGGAAGGGGGCCACGTAACTATGGCTACACCTTC
CASSESGRGPRNYGYTF
>TRBV5-1|-|-|TRBJ2-3
TGCGCCAGCAGCTCGATGGGCAGGGCTGATGGAGATACGCAGTATTTT
CASSSMGRADGDTQYF
>TRBV6-6|-|-|TRBJ1-4
TGTGCCAGCAGTTTCCCAGGGCATAATGAAAAACTGTTTTTT
CASSFPGHNEKLFF
>TRBV29-1|TRBD2|-|TRBJ2-7
TGCAGCGTCCTAGCGGGAGGCCAGTACGAGCAGTACTTC
CSVLAGGQYEQYF
>TRBV5-4|-|-|TRBJ2-5
TGTGCCAGCAGCACAGGGTTGCTAATTCCCCAAGAGACCCAGTACTTC
CASSTGLLIPQETQYF